This TCR beta chain was obtained from a study of Graves' ophthalmopathy and Graves' hyperthyroidism. Across the whole study: Peripheral blood collection took place at initial diagnosis, before any treatment. General study points: Ophthalmopathy progression prediction by the model yielded a sensitivity of around 68% and a specificity of about 72%. The blood repertoire also included most expanded thyroid clonotypes above 0.001 frequency.

The CDR3 spans 13 residues. CDR1 is DFQATT, CDR2 SNEGSKA, per germline (reference sequence). Trimming at V came to 3 bases and at J to 7 bases, leaving 5 bases not matched to a gene. The study amplified TCR beta CDR3 regions using RNA transcripts. Second-round multiplex PCR came after a first-round RT-PCR that employed HTBI primers. TCRdb reanalysed the multiplex PCR reads using MiXCR and keeps one entry per CDR3 protein. The sample records around 660,000 distinct CDR3 sequences, about two fifths being singletons. Pregnancy or lactation, uncontrolled infections and other autoimmune diseases were grounds for excluding patients. This clonotype was detected many times. What it recognizes is unknown.

This TCR derives from an adult man with Graves' ophthalmopathy. V usage is TRBV20-1 and J usage is TRBJ2-2; TRBD2 matches 7 bases. The sample was peripheral blood. CDR3 loop: CSARARELGELFF. The CDR3 DNA is TGCAGTGCTAGGGCGCGGGAGCTCGGGGAGCTGTTTTTT.